Each of the 25 T cell receptor beta chains below was sequenced from the same sample in a study of blood T cell repertoires in COVID-19. Method: immunoSEQ multiplex PCR; TCRdb's copy keeps in-frame clones and lacks some. The data show about 130,000 clones, 70% to 90% seen once. The sequenced sample consisted of peripheral blood. These receptors originate from a woman at least 80 years old with acute or convalescent COVID-19.

V and J are TRBV19 and TRBJ1-4, with D tentatively TRBD1 (5 bases). Per germline, CDR1 LNHDA and CDR2 SQIVND (reference sequence). CDR3 length: 13 residues. V was clipped by 3 bases and J by 8 bases, with 10 bases between them. CDR3 DNA: TGTGCCAGTAGTATGAGGGAGGGGGAAAAACTGTTTTTT. The encoded protein is CASSMREGEKLFF.

V and J are TRBV11-2 and TRBJ1-1; 7 bases fit TRBD1. Germline V gene data show CDR1 as SGHAT and CDR2 as FQNNGV. Trimming cost V 2 bases and J 4 bases; bases outside gene matches: 4. The CDR3 length is 14 residues. The CDR3 nucleotides read TGTGCCAGCAGCTTAACACACAGGGGCACTGAAGCTTTCTTT. This gives the protein CASSLTHRGTEAFF.

V is TRBV24-1 and J is TRBJ1-2; 11 positions match TRBD1. The CDR3 has 14 residues. J lost 7 bases, V lost 5 bases, and 5 bases had no gene match. Germline loops: CDR1 KGHDR, CDR2 SFDVKD. The CDR3 loop reads CATSARDRGGGYTF. CDR3 DNA sequence: TGTGCCACCAGTGCACGGGACAGGGGGGGTGGCTACACCTTC.

The chain is built from TRBV6-6 and TRBJ1-3; possible D gene TRBD1, 5 bases. The germline CDR1 and CDR2 sequences are MNHNY and SVGAGI (reference sequence). V lost 5 bases to trimming and J lost 3 bases, with 14 bases between them. CDR3 length equals 15 residues. CDR3 amino acids: CASSGIQGLGNTIYF. CDR3 in DNA: TGTGCCAGCAGTGGAATCCAGGGCCTTGGAAACACCATATATTTT.

This chain connects TRBV18 to TRBJ1-2; D is unclear. CDR1 and CDR2 from the germline V gene are KGHSH and LQKENI. The V gene lost 3 bases and the J gene lost 0 bases, with 11 bases spanning the gap. The CDR3 sequence is 15 residues long. Here the CDR3 reads CASSPMRETNYGYTF. The DNA for the CDR3 is TGTGCCAGCTCACCGATGAGGGAGACTAACTATGGCTACACCTTC. The variable domain in full, with the rest retrieved from reference TRBV18 and TRBJ1-2, is NAGVMQNPRHLVRRRGQEARLRCSPMKGHSHVYWYRQLPEEGLKFMVYLQKENIIDESGMPKERFSAEFPKEGPSILRIQQVVRGDSAAYFCASSPMRETNYGYTFGSGTRLTVV.

The rearrangement links TRBV18 to TRBJ2-7, with D tentatively TRBD1 (6 bases). The CDR3 runs to 14 residues. Germline V CDR1 and CDR2: KGHSH, LQKENI. V was clipped by 3 bases and J by 7 bases, with 16 bases between them. The CDR3: CASSPGQFGGEQYF. The CDR3 DNA follows: TGTGCCAGCTCACCCGGACAGTTCGGCGGGGAGCAGTACTTC.

This clone was counted between two and nine times. The chain uses TRBV3-1 (or the pseudogene TRBV3-2) and TRBJ2-2; TRBD2 is a possible D gene (6 bases). The germline V gene encodes CDR1 LGHDT and CDR2 YNNKEL (reference sequence). The CDR3 runs 14 residues. Trimming stripped 1 base from V and 7 bases from J, with 10 bases between. Written as DNA, the CDR3 is TGTGCCAGCAGCCAAGTCCGGGGGATCGGGGAGCTGTTTTTT. Translating it yields CASSQVRGIGELFF.

This chain joins TRBV4-3 and TRBJ1-6; D unresolved. The CDR3 spans 15 residues. V lost 0 bases and J 9 bases, leaving 12 bases between the germline ends. Germline assignment: CDR1 LGHNA and CDR2 YSLEER. CDR3 DNA sequence: TGCGCCAGCAGCCAAGATCCAGTCAGTGGTTCACCCCTCCACTTT. It codes for CASSQDPVSGSPLHF.

V usage is TRBV11-2 and J usage is TRBJ2-2, with 8 bases lining up with TRBD1. The V gene end was trimmed by 5 bases and the J gene end by 6 bases; junction bases not matched to a gene: 5. Germline lookup yields CDR1 SGHAT and CDR2 FQNNGV. The CDR3 is made up of 14 amino acids. The DNA of the CDR3 is TGTGCCAGCAGCCTGGGACAGGCCTCCGGGGAGCTGTTTTTT. Its protein product is CASSLGQASGELFF.

The J gene is TRBJ2-1, the V gene TRBV5-1, with TRBD1 matching 9 bases. There are 15 residues in the CDR3. V trimming: 4 bases; J trimming: 0 bases; junction bases outside the gene matches: 2. Germline loops: CDR1 SGHRS, CDR2 YFSETQ. Here the CDR3 reads CASSTTGGSYNEQFF. CDR3 DNA sequence: TGCGCCAGCAGCACGACAGGGGGCTCCTACAATGAGCAGTTCTTC.

This sequence joins TRBV5-4 and TRBJ1-2; D is unclear. Germline V gene lookup returns CDR1 SGHNT and CDR2 YYREEE (reference sequence). The CDR3 is made up of 14 amino acids. V was clipped by 0 bases and J by 0 bases, with 6 bases between them. The CDR3 nucleotides are TGTGCCAGCAGCTTGGAAAGCTCTAACTATGGCTACACCTTC. Translating it yields CASSLESSNYGYTF.

This rearrangement joins TRBV3-1 (or the pseudogene TRBV3-2) to TRBJ2-7; TRBD1 matches at 9 bases. CDR1 and CDR2 from the germline V gene are LGHDT and YNNKEL (reference sequence). The CDR3 totals 15 residues. The J segment lost 4 bases and the V segment lost 4 bases, leaving 8 bases of the junction unmatched. The CDR3 nucleotides are TGTGCCAGCAGCCTTAACCGGGACAGGGTTTACGAGCAGTACTTC. Its translation: CASSLNRDRVYEQYF.

J is TRBJ1-1 and V is TRBV7-9; tentatively, D is TRBD1 (5 bases). The germline gives CDR1 SEHNR, CDR2 FQNEAQ (reference sequence). This CDR3 has 15 residues. The germline V and J ends were trimmed by 5 bases and 1 base, with 14 bases remaining between them. CDR3 amino acids: CASSPPDSRNTEAFF. The CDR3 coding sequence is TGTGCCAGCAGCCCACCAGACAGCAGGAACACTGAAGCTTTCTTT.

This clone has a single count. V usage is TRBV3-1 (or the pseudogene TRBV3-2) and J usage is TRBJ2-7; TRBD1 agrees at 8 bases. Unmatched junction bases numbered 5, after V lost 3 bases and J lost 7 bases. CDR1 is LGHDT, CDR2 YNNKEL, per germline (reference sequence). CDR3 length: 13 residues. The CDR3 region is CASSQGQATEQYF. As DNA, the CDR3 is TGTGCCAGCAGCCAGGGACAGGCCACTGAGCAGTACTTC.

Regarding this clone: The sample contains more than one DNA sequence encoding this CDR3. V is TRBV9 and J is TRBJ2-7; possibly TRBD2 for D (6 bases). V was clipped by 0 bases and J by 3 bases, with 7 bases between them. CDR1 SGDLS and CDR2 YYNGEE come from the germline V gene. This CDR3 comprises 13 residues. The DNA of the CDR3 is TGTGCCAGCAGCGTAGGGGGGGTCTACGAGCAGTACTTC. It yields the protein CASSVGGVYEQYF. Full variable domain (remainder filled in from reference TRBV9 and TRBJ2-7): DSGVTQTPKHLITATGQRVTLRCSPRSGDLSVYWYQQSLDQGLQFLIQYYNGEERAKGNILERFSAQQFPDLHSELNLSSLELGDSALYFCASSVGGVYEQYFGPGTRLTVT.

About this clone: An end of the junction differs from the germline gene, which may be a read error. This chain links TRBV27 with TRBJ2-7; D not resolved. The CDR3 is 9 residues long. CDR1 is MNHEY and CDR2 is SMNVEV in the germline V gene (reference sequence). CDR3 DNA: TGTGCCAGCACCACAAAAGAGGACTTC. Its translation: CASTTKEDF.

J is TRBJ2-5 and V is TRBV27, with 7 nucleotides matching TRBD1. The CDR3 has 14 residues. Germline V gene lookup returns CDR1 MNHEY and CDR2 SMNVEV (reference sequence). V dropped 2 bases and J dropped 1; count of bases not matched to a gene: 1. CDR3 nucleotides: TGTGCCAGCAGTTTACGGGACAGCCAAGAGACCCAGTACTTC. Translated, it gives CASSLRDSQETQYF.

This clone was observed a single time. The rearrangement uses TRBV10-3 and TRBJ2-5; 7 bases line up with TRBD1. The V gene end was trimmed by 4 bases and the J gene end by 2 bases; junction bases not matched to a gene: 4. CDR1 is ENHRY and CDR2 is SYGVKD in the germline V gene. The length of the CDR3 is 14 residues. The CDR3: CAISVPGGQETQYF. CDR3 DNA: TGTGCCATCAGTGTCCCAGGGGGACAAGAGACCCAGTACTTC.

A single count supports this clone. This rearrangement joins TRBV7-3 to TRBJ2-5, with TRBD1 identical over 7 bases. Germline CDR1 reads SGHTA; CDR2 reads FQGTGA. The V segment lost 5 bases and the J segment 2 bases; nucleotides outside the gene matches: 5. The CDR3 length is 14 residues. CDR3 bases: TGTGCCAGCAGCCTAGACAGGGAACAAGAGACCCAGTACTTC. Translated: CASSLDREQETQYF. Supplemented by reference TRBV7-3 and TRBJ2-5, the full variable domain reads GAGVSQTPSNKVTEKGKYVELRCDPISGHTALYWYRQSLGQGPEFLIYFQGTGAADDSGLPNDRFFAVRPEGSVSTLKIQRTERGDSAVYLCASSLDREQETQYFGPGTRLLVL.

This chain connects TRBV6-6 to TRBJ2-4; 9 bases align to TRBD2. The V gene's germline CDR1 is MNHNY and CDR2 SVGAGI (reference sequence). The CDR3 covers 15 residues. V shed 2 bases, J shed 7 bases, and the junction held 6 bases outside the gene matches. The CDR3 region has the DNA TGTGCCAGCAGTTACCGGGCGGGGGGGCGGAACATTCAGTACTTC. Encoded protein: CASSYRAGGRNIQYF.

The chain uses TRBV5-4 and TRBJ1-2; TRBD1 agrees at 9 bases. With V trimmed by 4 bases and J by 3 bases, 7 bases remained unmatched. The CDR3 has 15 amino acids. Germline lookup yields CDR1 SGHNT and CDR2 YYREEE (reference sequence). CDR3 nucleotides: TGTGCCAGCAGCGTACAACAGGGGGCCTACTATGGCTACACCTTC. Amino acids: CASSVQQGAYYGYTF.

This clone showed up just a few times. This sequence joins TRBV19 and TRBJ2-1; 7 nucleotides match TRBD1. CDR3 length: 15 residues. CDR1 is LNHDA and CDR2 is SQIVND in the germline V gene (reference sequence). With 4 bases clipped from V and 6 bases from J, the junction kept 9 bases outside the gene matches. The CDR3: CASSTYTGVLNEQFF. CDR3 coding DNA: TGTGCCAGTAGTACTTATACAGGGGTACTCAATGAGCAGTTCTTC. Full variable domain (outside the CDR3, taken from reference TRBV19 and TRBJ2-1): DGGITQSPKYLFRKEGQNVTLSCEQNLNHDAMYWYRQDPGQGLRLIYYSQIVNDFQKGDIAEGYSVSREKKESFPLTVTSAQKNPTAFYLCASSTYTGVLNEQFFGPGTRLTVL.

The chain uses TRBV6-6 and TRBJ1-2; D remains unclear. With 2 bases removed from V and 4 bases from J, the gap between germline ends came to 11 bases. Germline CDR1 and CDR2: MNHNY and SVGAGI (reference sequence). This CDR3 comprises 14 residues. The CDR3 DNA reads as TGTGCCAGCAGTTACAGGGAGGACTCCTATGGCTACACCTTC. Protein product: CASSYREDSYGYTF.

The chain has TRBV11-3 and TRBJ1-6; no firm D call. V lost 2 bases and J 9 bases, leaving 8 bases between the germline ends. Per germline, CDR1 SGHNT and CDR2 YENEEA. The CDR3 consists of 13 residues. The CDR3 region is CASSLRRSSPLHF. The CDR3 DNA follows: TGTGCCAGCAGCTTAAGAAGGAGTTCACCCCTCCACTTT.

The chain joins TRBV2 to TRBJ1-5; 7 positions match TRBD1. The junction had 6 bases not matched to a gene; V was cut back by 8 bases and J by 2 bases. CDR3 length: 14 residues. Germline CDR1 reads SNHLY; CDR2 reads FYNNEI. The CDR3 reads CASSDRSGNQPQHF. CDR3 DNA sequence: TGTGCCAGCTCGGACAGGTCGGGCAATCAGCCCCAGCATTTT.